What follows are 29 T cell receptor beta chains derived from one specimen sequenced in a study of spatial heterogeneity in lung cancer. This sample's time point: sample taken at primary tumor resection. Tumor, nontumor lung or frozen PBMC supplied whole RNA, sequenced without sorting. TCRdb re-analysed the 5' RACE reads in MiXCR, keeping a single row per CDR3 protein. The sample includes tens of thousands of distinct CDR3 sequences, approximately 7.5% of them seen just once. The sequences come from PBMCs, collected at surgery. Receptors were obtained from a male donor with early-stage non-small cell lung cancer.

This clonotype was seen ten or more times. The chain combines TRBV24-1 with TRBJ2-5; the match to TRBD2 covers 10 bases. V lost 0 bases and J lost 5; bases outside the gene matches: 8. Germline CDR1 reads KGHDR; CDR2 reads SFDVKD. The CDR3 has 17 amino acids. This chain's CDR3 is CATSDLSSGSPLETQYF. The CDR3 DNA follows: TGTGCCACCAGTGATTTGTCTAGCGGGAGCCCCTTGGAGACCCAGTACTTC.

Details on this clonotype: Being one base from a much bigger clone, this may be a read error. The chain links TRBV6-1 to TRBJ2-3, with 9 bases fitting TRBD1. J gave up 9 bases and V 5 bases, and 15 bases lay outside the gene matches. Germline V gene sequence: CDR1 MNHNS, CDR2 SASEGT. The CDR3 covers 16 residues. The chain's CDR3 is CASSSYPGQGIETQYF. CDR3 DNA: TGTGCCAGCAGTTCTTATCCCGGACAGGGGATAGAAACGCAGTATTTT.

This clonotype has just a few counts. The rearrangement links TRBV27 to TRBJ2-1; TRBD1 might be the D (5 bases). The V gene lost 7 bases and the J gene lost 6 bases, with 16 bases spanning the gap. The germline CDR1 and CDR2 sequences are MNHEY and SMNVEV (reference sequence). CDR3 size: 14 residues. The CDR3 sequence: CASMEQGRGNEQFF. The CDR3 DNA follows: TGTGCCAGCATGGAGCAGGGCCGTGGCAATGAGCAGTTCTTC.

The genes are TRBV7-8 and TRBJ2-3, with D possibly TRBD1 on 7 matching bases. Trimming took off 4 bases at V and 0 bases at J, with 14 bases between the two ends. The CDR3 extends over 16 amino acids. The germline CDR1 and CDR2 sequences are SGHVS and FQNEAQ. CDR3 DNA sequence: TGTGCCAGCAGCTCCGGCAGGGGGGCGAGCACAGATACGCAGTATTTT. Amino acid sequence: CASSSGRGASTDTQYF.

This clonotype was seen repeatedly, ten times or more. The CDR3 DNA follows: TGTGCCAGCAGGCTGACAGTCAATCAGCCCCAGCATTTT. It encodes CASRLTVNQPQHF. The chain has TRBV6-5 and TRBJ1-5, with D possibly being TRBD1 (5 bases). The length of the CDR3 is 13 residues. V lost 6 bases to trimming and J lost 3 bases, with 9 bases between them. Germline-derived CDR1 and CDR2 are MNHEY and SVGAGI.

This rearrangement joins TRBV27 to TRBJ2-2, with no clear D. This CDR3 has 16 amino acids. V lost 7 bases, J lost 1 base, and 16 bases lay in between. The V gene's germline CDR1 is MNHEY and CDR2 SMNVEV (reference sequence). This CDR3 is CASTLARSGNTGELFF. DNA of the CDR3: TGTGCCAGCACTTTGGCTAGATCAGGGAACACCGGGGAGCTGTTTTTT.

This clonotype occurred many times. V and J are TRBV11-2 and TRBJ1-1; 9 bases agree with TRBD1. Germline V gives CDR1 SGHAT, CDR2 FQNNGV. The V segment lost 5 bases and the J segment 8 bases; nucleotides outside the gene matches: 12. The CDR3 sequence is 15 residues long. For the CDR3, the DNA is TGTGCCAGCAGCGCCCAAACAGGGGGCCGGGCAGAAGCTTTCTTT. This gives the protein CASSAQTGGRAEAFF. Based on the CDR3 plus reference TRBV11-2 and TRBJ1-1, the full variable domain is EAGVAQSPRYKIIEKRQSVAFWCNPISGHATLYWYQQILGQGPKLLIQFQNNGVVDDSQLPKDRFSAERLKGVDSTLKIQPAKLEDSAVYLCASSAQTGGRAEAFFGQGTRLTVV.

The chain links TRBV3-1 to TRBJ2-7; the D is unclear. This CDR3 comprises 11 residues. Per the germline V gene, CDR1 is LGHDT and CDR2 is YNNKEL (reference sequence). Trimming removed 0 bases at V and 7 bases at J, with 4 bases between. The DNA for the CDR3 is TGTGCCAGCAGCCAAGAAAGTGAGCAGTACTTC. Protein: CASSQESEQYF.

This clonotype was recorded at least ten times. The genes are TRBV6-2 or TRBV6-3 and TRBJ2-1, with a tentative D call TRBD1 (6 bases). Trimming took 5 bases from V and 7 from J, leaving 12 bases between them. The germline V gene encodes CDR1 MNHEY and CDR2 SVGEGT. CDR3 length equals 13 residues. CDR3 in amino acids: CASSTGFRNEQFF. CDR3 nucleotides: TGTGCCAGCAGTACAGGGTTTCGAAATGAGCAGTTCTTC.

This clonotype was counted only a few times. The V gene is TRBV2, the J gene TRBJ1-5; unclear D gene. The CDR3 is 13 amino acids. Germline CDR1 is SNHLY and CDR2 is FYNNEI. Between the trimmed V and J ends, which lost 7 bases and 6 bases, there was a span of 13 bases. In DNA, the CDR3 is TGTGCCAGCATCGACCGGGAGGGTCAGCCCCAGCATTTT. Protein product: CASIDREGQPQHF.

The table lists this clonotype with many counts. The rearrangement joins TRBV19 to TRBJ2-2, with D unclear. Looked up from germline, CDR1 is LNHDA and CDR2 is SQIVND (reference sequence). The ends were cut back, 4 bases at V and 0 bases at J, with 6 bases in the middle. There are 14 residues in the CDR3. The CDR3 sequence is CASSTDPNTGELFF. CDR3 sequence (DNA): TGTGCCAGTAGTACCGACCCGAACACCGGGGAGCTGTTTTTT.

V usage is TRBV20-1 and J usage is TRBJ2-1, with D maybe TRBD2 (7 bases). The CDR3 runs 14 residues. Germline V CDR1 and CDR2: DFQATT, SNEGSKA (reference sequence). Trimming shortened V by 5 bases and J by 2 bases, and 13 bases separated the two germline ends. As DNA, the CDR3 is TGCAGTGCTCAAGGGGGGGCCCCCTACAATGAGCAGTTCTTC. It encodes CSAQGGAPYNEQFF.

This clonotype was recorded a few times. The chain combines TRBV7-9 with TRBJ1-4; a possible D gene is TRBD1 (5 bases). CDR1 and CDR2 (germline): SEHNR, FQNEAQ (reference sequence). The CDR3 has 13 residues. V was cut by 5 bases and J by 8 bases, with 12 bases left in between. CDR3 nucleotide sequence: TGTGCCAGCAGCATGGGGGTCAACGAAAAACTGTTTTTT. Its translation: CASSMGVNEKLFF.

With respect to this clonotype: This may stem from a read error, because a much larger clone lies one nucleotide away. This chain links TRBV7-4 with TRBJ2-3; the D is unclear. V lost 1 base and J 0 bases, leaving 11 bases between the germline ends. CDR1 and CDR2 from the germline V gene are SGHVT and SQSDAQ. The CDR3 sequence is 16 residues long. CDR3: CASSLEASESTDTQYF. CDR3 DNA sequence: TGTGCCAGCAGCTTAGAGGCCAGCGAGAGCACAGATACGCAGTATTTT.

This clonotype was detected many times. V gene TRBV7-9 combines with J gene TRBJ2-1; TRBD1 aligns across 8 bases. Trimming removed 5 bases from V and 3 bases from J; junction bases left unmatched: 6. CDR1 and CDR2 from the germline V gene are SEHNR and FQNEAQ (reference sequence). The CDR3 length is 15 residues. CDR3 residues: CASSLRTGGYNEQFF. CDR3 sequence (DNA): TGTGCCAGCAGCCTCCGAACAGGGGGCTACAATGAGCAGTTCTTC.

This clonotype has at least ten counts. The V gene is TRBV12-3 or TRBV12-4, the J gene TRBJ2-7, with D perhaps matching TRBD1 (6 bases). CDR3 length: 13 residues. Trimming shortened V by 1 base and J by 6 bases, and 10 bases separated the two germline ends. For the CDR3, the DNA is TGTGCCAGCAGTTTAGGGACAGAATCCGAGCAGTACTTC. Amino acids: CASSLGTESEQYF.

This clonotype was seen repeatedly, ten times or more. The CDR3 nucleotides read TGCAGTGCCGCCGACTTGGGACAGCACTTATCCTACGAGCAGTACTTC. This encodes CSAADLGQHLSYEQYF. The rearrangement links TRBV20-1 to TRBJ2-7; TRBD1 agrees at 7 bases. J was trimmed by 1 base and V by 6 bases; bases with no gene match: 15. The CDR3 has 16 amino acids. Germline values: CDR1 DFQATT, CDR2 SNEGSKA (reference sequence).

This clonotype was counted ten times or more. V usage is TRBV12-3 or TRBV12-4 and J usage is TRBJ2-2, with no clear D. Trimming removed 5 bases from V and 8 bases from J, with 12 bases in between. The CDR3 is 13 amino acids. The CDR3, as DNA: TGTGCCAGCAGTCCCATTCTGGGTGGGGAGCTGTTTTTT. This encodes CASSPILGGELFF.

This clonotype was detected many times. The chain carries TRBV3-1 and TRBJ2-1; 8 nucleotides align to TRBD2. V trimming: 2 bases; J trimming: 7 bases; junction bases outside the gene matches: 10. CDR3 size: 16 residues. Per the germline V gene, CDR1 is LGHDT and CDR2 is YNNKEL (reference sequence). In nucleotides, the CDR3 is TGTGCCAGCAGCCAAACGGGCGGGGGGACCTGGAATGAGCAGTTCTTC. It is translated as CASSQTGGGTWNEQFF.

Only a few counts were recorded for this clonotype. The chain recombines TRBV11-2 with TRBJ2-1; D may be TRBD2 (6 bases). Germline CDR1 is SGHAT and CDR2 is FQNNGV. V lost 5 bases and J 5 bases, leaving 19 bases between the germline ends. CDR3 length: 16 amino acids. CDR3 nucleotides: TGTGCCAGCAGCCGCTTTGGGGGAAGCGGGCACAATGAGCAGTTCTTC. It encodes CASSRFGGSGHNEQFF.

This clonotype was recorded at least ten times. V gene TRBV7-2 combines with J gene TRBJ2-4; 10 bases match TRBD1. Germline lookup yields CDR1 SGHTA and CDR2 FQGNSA. This CDR3 is 14 amino acids long. J lost 4 bases, V lost 5 bases, and 2 bases had no gene match. This chain's CDR3 is CASSLGQGKNIQYF. The CDR3 DNA follows: TGTGCCAGCAGCCTGGGACAGGGGAAAAACATTCAGTACTTC. The full variable domain, rest sourced from reference TRBV7-2 and TRBJ2-4, is GAGVSQSPSNKVTEKGKDVELRCDPISGHTALYWYRQSLGQGLEFLIYFQGNSAPDKSGLPSDRFSAERTGGSVSTLTIQRTQQEDSAVYLCASSLGQGKNIQYFGAGTRLSVL.

The rearrangement joins TRBV12-3 or TRBV12-4 to TRBJ2-2; D unclear. The germline V and J ends were trimmed by 2 bases and 1 base, with 8 bases remaining between them. The CDR3 runs to 15 residues. The CDR3 sequence: CASSLLRQNTGELFF. CDR3 sequence (DNA): TGTGCCAGCAGTTTACTACGACAGAACACCGGGGAGCTGTTTTTT.

This clonotype was counted many times. V usage is TRBV12-3 or TRBV12-4 and J usage is TRBJ1-2; 7 bases agree with TRBD1. The V and J ends lost 8 bases and 4 bases, in that order; junction bases with no gene match: 7. This CDR3 comprises 13 residues. CDR3 in DNA: TGTGCCAGCGGTGAACAGGGGCTCTATGGCTACACCTTC. It codes for CASGEQGLYGYTF.

V and J are TRBV13 and TRBJ2-2; D unclear. Germline CDR1 is PRHDT and CDR2 is FYEKMQ (reference sequence). Trimming shortened V by 1 base and J by 2 bases, and 8 bases separated the two germline ends. This CDR3 comprises 15 residues. CDR3: CASSLDLDNTGELFF. CDR3 DNA: TGTGCCAGCAGCTTAGACCTAGATAACACCGGGGAGCTGTTTTTT. The full variable domain, in which reference TRBV13 and TRBJ2-2 provide the parts outside the CDR3, is AAGVIQSPRHLIKEKRETATLKCYPIPRHDTVYWYQQGPGQDPQFLISFYEKMQSDKGSIPDRFSAQQFSDYHSELNMSSLELGDSALYFCASSLDLDNTGELFFGEGSRLTVL.

This clonotype was found many times. The chain couples TRBV7-8 to TRBJ1-1; no reliable D call. CDR1 is SGHVS and CDR2 is FQNEAQ in the germline V gene. This CDR3 is 14 amino acids long. Trimming took off 5 bases at V and 1 base at J, with 11 bases between the two ends. The CDR3 DNA reads TGTGCCAGCAGCCCCCTAACTCCGAACACTGAAGCTTTCTTT. The encoded protein is CASSPLTPNTEAFF.

This rearrangement joins TRBV7-2 to TRBJ1-5; no clear D gene. This CDR3 is 12 amino acids long. Germline assignment: CDR1 SGHTA and CDR2 FQGNSA. Trimming stripped 3 bases from V and 9 bases from J, with 9 bases between. This chain's CDR3 is CASSLTPGPQHF. The CDR3, as DNA: TGTGCCAGCAGCTTGACCCCCGGGCCCCAGCATTTT. The full variable domain, in which reference TRBV7-2 and TRBJ1-5 provide the parts outside the CDR3, is GAGVSQSPSNKVTEKGKDVELRCDPISGHTALYWYRQSLGQGLEFLIYFQGNSAPDKSGLPSDRFSAERTGGSVSTLTIQRTQQEDSAVYLCASSLTPGPQHFGDGTRLSIL.

This clonotype was counted at least ten times. The rearrangement links TRBV3-1 to TRBJ1-2; D gene unclear. CDR1 is LGHDT and CDR2 is YNNKEL in the germline V gene (reference sequence). The CDR3 consists of 14 residues. With 2 bases removed from V and 12 bases from J, the gap between germline ends came to 19 bases. The CDR3 DNA follows: TGTGCCAGCAGCCAACAATCGCGGGGTGGCGCCGACACCTTC. Residues: CASSQQSRGGADTF.

This chain connects TRBV5-1 to TRBJ2-1; no firm D call. The CDR3 extends over 11 amino acids. The V and J ends lost 5 bases and 4 bases respectively, with 4 bases between them. From germline, CDR1 is SGHRS and CDR2 YFSETQ. The CDR3 reads CASRIYNEQFF. Written as DNA, the CDR3 is TGCGCCAGCAGGATTTACAATGAGCAGTTCTTC.

The chain carries TRBV30 and TRBJ1-1; D gene ambiguous. The CDR3 is made up of 13 amino acids. V gave up 0 bases and J gave up 3 bases, with 8 bases separating them. Germline loops: CDR1 GTSNPN, CDR2 SVGIG (reference sequence). CDR3 in DNA: TGTGCCTGGAGTGTACAGCCTGACACTGAAGCTTTCTTT. This gives the protein CAWSVQPDTEAFF. The full variable domain, with the rest looked up from reference TRBV30 and TRBJ1-1, is SQTIHQWPATLVQPVGSPLSLECTVEGTSNPNLYWYRQAAGRGLQLLFYSVGIGQISSEVPQNLSASRPQDRQFILSSKKLLLSDSGFYLCAWSVQPDTEAFFGQGTRLTVV.